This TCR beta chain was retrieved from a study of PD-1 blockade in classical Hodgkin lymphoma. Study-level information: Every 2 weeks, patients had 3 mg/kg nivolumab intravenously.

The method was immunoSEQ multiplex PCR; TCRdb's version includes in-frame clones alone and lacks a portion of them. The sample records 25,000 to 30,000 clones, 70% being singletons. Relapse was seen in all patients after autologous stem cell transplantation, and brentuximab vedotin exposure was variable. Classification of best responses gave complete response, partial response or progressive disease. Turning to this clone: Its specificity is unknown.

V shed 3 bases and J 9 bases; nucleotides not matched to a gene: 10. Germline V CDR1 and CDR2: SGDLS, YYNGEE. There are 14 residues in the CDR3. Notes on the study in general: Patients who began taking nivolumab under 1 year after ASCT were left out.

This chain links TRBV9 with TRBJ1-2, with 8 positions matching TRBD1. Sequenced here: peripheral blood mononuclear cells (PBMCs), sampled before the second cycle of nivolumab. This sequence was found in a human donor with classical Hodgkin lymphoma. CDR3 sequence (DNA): TGTGCCAGCAGCGCGACGACAGGGGCAGGGAGCTACACCTTC. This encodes CASSATTGAGSYTF. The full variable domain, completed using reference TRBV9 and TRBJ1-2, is DSGVTQTPKHLITATGQRVTLRCSPRSGDLSVYWYQQSLDQGLQFLIQYYNGEERAKGNILERFSAQQFPDLHSELNLSSLELGDSALYFCASSATTGAGSYTFGSGTRLTVV.